The clone carrying this T cell receptor beta chain has just a few counts. Its matching antigen is unknown. Regarding treatment: roughly ten-day PBMC culture with coronavirus spike peptide pools or control peptides (ViraFEST assay). All positive PCR tests were dated between March and December 2020, predating US Alpha, Beta and Delta variants. These data originate in a study of vaccination and CD4 T cells after COVID-19. Sequencing of cultured CD4+ T cell DNA used the Oncomine TCR Beta short-read assay. TCRdb processed the PCR reads anew with MiXCR; each CDR3 protein has one entry. The repertoire holds about 10,000 distinct CDR3 sequences, with approximately 30% as singletons. V was cut by 0 bases and J by 4 bases, with 16 bases left in between. The CDR3 totals 16 residues. Germline-derived CDR1 and CDR2 are DFQATT and SNEGSKA (reference sequence).

The clonotype originates from a human donor who had recovered from COVID-19. Source: CD4+ T cells from blood, cultured in vitro, taken after SARS-CoV-2 vaccination. The chain carries TRBV20-1 and TRBJ1-5, with a tentative D call TRBD1 (5 bases). The CDR3 here is CSARDLQGAPNQPQHF. The CDR3 region has the DNA TGCAGTGCTAGAGACCTTCAGGGTGCCCCTAATCAGCCCCAGCATTTT.